This T cell receptor beta chain was found in a study of OX40 agonist ivuxolimab in advanced cancers. Overall study: The dose-escalation group included hepatocellular carcinoma, melanoma, renal cell carcinoma and head and neck cancer.

This CDR3 contains 15 residues. Germline assignment: CDR1 SGHTA and CDR2 FQGNSA. Trimming pared 5 bases from V and 0 bases from J, leaving 11 bases between. The repertoire was sequenced with immunoSEQ multiplex PCR; TCRdb's copy has only in-frame clones and lacks some. The profile shows just under 65,000 clones, 80% to 90% of them singletons. V is TRBV7-2 and J is TRBJ1-3; D possibly corresponds to TRBD1 (5 bases). The source material was CD4+ or CD8+ T cells sorted from blood, sampled in a trial of the OX40 agonist ivuxolimab. The sequence came from an adult with an advanced solid tumor such as melanoma, head and neck, liver or kidney cancer. The DNA of the CDR3 is TGTGCCAGCAGCCGGGACGGCGGCTCTGGAAACACCATATATTTT. Amino acid sequence: CASSRDGGSGNTIYF.